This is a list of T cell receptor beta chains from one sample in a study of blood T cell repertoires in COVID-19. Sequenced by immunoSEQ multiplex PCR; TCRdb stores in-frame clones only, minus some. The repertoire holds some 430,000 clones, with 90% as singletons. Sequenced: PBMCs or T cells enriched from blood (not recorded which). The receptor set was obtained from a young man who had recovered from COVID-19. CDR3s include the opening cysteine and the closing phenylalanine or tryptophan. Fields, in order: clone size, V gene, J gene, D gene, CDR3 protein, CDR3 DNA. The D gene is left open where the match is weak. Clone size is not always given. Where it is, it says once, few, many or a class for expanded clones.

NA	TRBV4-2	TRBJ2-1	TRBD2	CASSQDPLAGDEQFF	TGTGCCAGCAGCCAAGATCCGCTAGCGGGAGATGAGCAGTTCTTC
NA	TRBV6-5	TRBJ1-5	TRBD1	CASRDRVFQPQHF	TGTGCCAGCAGAGACAGGGTATTTCAGCCCCAGCATTTT
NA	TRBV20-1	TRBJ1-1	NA	CSARVDSEAFF	TGCAGTGCTAGAGTAGACAGCGAAGCTTTCTTT
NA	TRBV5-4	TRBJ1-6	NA	CASSPTGNSPLHF	TGTGCCAGCAGCCCTACAGGGAATTCACCCCTCCACTTT
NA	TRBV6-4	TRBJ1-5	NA	CASSLWENQPQHF	TGTGCCAGCAGCCTGTGGGAGAATCAGCCCCAGCATTTT
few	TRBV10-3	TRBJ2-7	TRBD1	CAIRDPGQGSYEQYF	TGTGCCATCAGGGACCCGGGACAGGGATCGTACGAGCAGTACTTC
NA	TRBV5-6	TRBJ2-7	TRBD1	CASSYRGLGEQYF	TGTGCCAGCAGCTACAGGGGGCTGGGGGAGCAGTACTTC
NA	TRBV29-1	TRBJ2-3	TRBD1	CSVARGLGTQYF	TGCAGCGTTGCCAGGGGGCTGGGTACGCAGTATTTT
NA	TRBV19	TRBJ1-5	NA	CASSMGTRGQPQHF	TGTGCCAGTAGTATGGGGACTAGAGGGCAGCCCCAGCATTTT
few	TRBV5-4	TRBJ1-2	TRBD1	CASSLGGQGLYGYTF	TGTGCCAGCAGCTTGGGGGGACAGGGTCTCTATGGCTACACCTTC
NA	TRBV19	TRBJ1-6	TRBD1	CASSITGTENSPLHF	TGTGCCAGTAGTATAACTGGGACAGAAAACTCACCCCTCCACTTT
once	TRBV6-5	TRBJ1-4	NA	CASSLRGTAGEKLFF	TGTGCCAGCAGTTTAAGGGGCACCGCCGGTGAAAAACTGTTTTTT
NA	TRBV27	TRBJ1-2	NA	CASSPRGGLYGYTF	TGTGCCAGCAGCCCACGGGGGGGGCTCTATGGCTACACCTTC
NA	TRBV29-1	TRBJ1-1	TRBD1	CSVDGVAGTGGGTEAFF	TGCAGCGTTGACGGAGTAGCCGGGACAGGGGGGGGCACTGAAGCTTTCTTT
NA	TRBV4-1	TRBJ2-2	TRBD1	CASSQAGTGLPGELFF	TGCGCCAGCAGCCAAGCGGGGACAGGGCTGCCCGGGGAGCTGTTTTTT
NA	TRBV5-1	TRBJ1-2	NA	CASSLGTGTHYGYTF	TGCGCCAGCAGCTTGGGCACAGGGACCCACTATGGCTACACCTTC
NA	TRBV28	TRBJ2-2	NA	CASSLLAGNTGELFF	TGTGCCAGCAGTTTACTAGCAGGGAACACCGGGGAGCTGTTTTTT
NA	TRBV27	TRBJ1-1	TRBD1	CASSLDRVKTEAFF	TGTGCCAGCAGTCTGGACAGGGTGAAGACTGAAGCTTTCTTT
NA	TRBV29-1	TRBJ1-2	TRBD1	CSVHEQGYGYTF	TGCAGCGTCCATGAACAGGGGTATGGCTACACCTTC
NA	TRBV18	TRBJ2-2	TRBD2	CASSPPSGRPGELFF	TGTGCCAGCTCACCACCTAGCGGGAGACCCGGGGAGCTGTTTTTT
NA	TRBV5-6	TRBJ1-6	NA	CASSLSGYNSPLHF	TGTGCCAGCAGCTTGTCGGGTTATAATTCACCCCTCCACTTT
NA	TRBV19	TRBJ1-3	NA	CASSISRSHPTSGNTIYF	TGTGCCAGTAGTATTAGTAGAAGTCACCCTACCTCTGGAAACACCATATATTTT
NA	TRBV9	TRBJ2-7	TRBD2	CASSERPGLVMREQYF	TGTGCCAGCAGCGAGCGACCGGGACTAGTTATGCGCGAGCAGTACTTC
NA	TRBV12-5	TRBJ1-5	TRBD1	CASGLSAGGNNQPQHF	TGTGCTAGTGGTTTGAGTGCAGGGGGGAACAATCAGCCCCAGCATTTT
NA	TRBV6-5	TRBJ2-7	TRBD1	CAASTGLAEQYF	TGTGCCGCGTCGACAGGGCTGGCCGAGCAGTACTTC
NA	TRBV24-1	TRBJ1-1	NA	CATSDPGIRRAFF	TGTGCCACCAGTGATCCCGGGATTCGGAGAGCTTTCTTT
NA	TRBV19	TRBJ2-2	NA	CASSMFQGSLRELFF	TGTGCCAGTAGTATGTTTCAGGGTAGCCTGAGGGAGCTGTTTTTT
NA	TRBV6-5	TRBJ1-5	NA	CASSRLGASNQPQHF	TGTGCCAGCAGCCGGTTAGGGGCCAGCAATCAGCCCCAGCATTTT
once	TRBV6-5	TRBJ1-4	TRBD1	CASTTQGGAWEKLFF	TGTGCCAGCACTACCCAGGGGGGCGCATGGGAAAAACTGTTTTTT
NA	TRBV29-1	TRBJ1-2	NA	CSAQDSSYGYTF	TGCAGCGCCCAAGACAGCAGTTATGGCTACACCTTC
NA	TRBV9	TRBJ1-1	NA	CASSVAGQAGTEAFF	TGTGCCAGCAGCGTAGCAGGGCAGGCTGGCACTGAAGCTTTCTTT
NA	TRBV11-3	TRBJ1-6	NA	CASSAGRSSYNSPLHF	TGTGCCAGCAGCGCGGGTAGGAGCTCCTATAATTCACCCCTCCACTTT
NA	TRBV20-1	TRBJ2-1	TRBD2	CSASRTSGSRYNEQFF	TGCAGTGCTAGTCGGACTAGCGGGAGCAGATACAATGAGCAGTTCTTC
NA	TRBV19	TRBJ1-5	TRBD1	CASSMVTGVGQPQHF	TGTGCCAGTAGTATGGTGACAGGGGTTGGTCAGCCCCAGCATTTT
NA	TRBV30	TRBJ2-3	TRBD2	CAWSVLAGDTQYF	TGTGCCTGGAGTGTGCTAGCGGGAGACACGCAGTATTTT
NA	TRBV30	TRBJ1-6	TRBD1	CAWTQQGYNSPLHF	TGTGCCTGGACTCAACAGGGGTATAATTCACCCCTCCACTTT
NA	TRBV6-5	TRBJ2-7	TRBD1	CASSSRQGYVFEQYF	TGTGCCAGCAGTTCTAGACAGGGGTACGTCTTCGAGCAGTACTTC
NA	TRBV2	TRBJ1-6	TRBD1	CASRRDRGSHNSPLHF	TGTGCCAGCAGACGAGACAGGGGGTCCCATAATTCACCCCTCCACTTT
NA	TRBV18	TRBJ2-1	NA	CASSPRTENEQFF	TGTGCCAGCTCACCCAGGACTGAAAATGAGCAGTTCTTC
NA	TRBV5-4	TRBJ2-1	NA	CASSTAGLYSYNEQFF	TGTGCCAGCTCCACGGCGGGACTTTACTCCTACAATGAGCAGTTCTTC
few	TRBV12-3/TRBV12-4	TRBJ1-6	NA	CASSLEGGRSLHF	TGTGCCAGCAGTTTAGAAGGCGGCAGATCCCTCCACTTT
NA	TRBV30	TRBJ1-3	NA	CAWMLSSGNTIYF	TGTGCCTGGATGTTGAGCTCTGGAAACACCATATATTTT
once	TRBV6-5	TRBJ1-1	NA	CASSSAGPEAFF	TGTGCCAGCAGTTCCGCAGGCCCTGAAGCTTTCTTT
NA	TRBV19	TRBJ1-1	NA	CASTRTGNTEAFF	TGTGCCAGTACCCGCACAGGGAACACTGAAGCTTTCTTT
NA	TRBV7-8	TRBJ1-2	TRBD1	CASSLARRTGLGYTF	TGTGCCAGCAGCTTAGCGCGGCGGACAGGGCTTGGCTACACCTTC
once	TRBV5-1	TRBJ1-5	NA	CASSLEGGGNQPQHF	TGCGCCAGCAGCTTGGAAGGGGGAGGCAATCAGCCCCAGCATTTT
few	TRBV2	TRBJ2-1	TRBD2	CASNPAGLEVNEQFF	TGTGCCAGCAACCCGGCGGGACTAGAGGTCAATGAGCAGTTCTTC
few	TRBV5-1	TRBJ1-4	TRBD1	CASSKGVTGTGNEKLFF	TGCGCCAGCAGCAAAGGCGTCACCGGGACAGGGAATGAAAAACTGTTTTTT